The next 13 T cell receptor beta chains were all read from a single sample in a study of control samples from healthy donors and cancer patients. Repertoires were generated with immunoSEQ multiplex PCR, while TCRdb's copy carries only in-frame clones and drops some. This table holds 40,000 to 50,000 clones, about 94% found once. Specimen: blood. Every receptor here comes from a man in his sixties in good health.

The chain employs TRBV5-1 and TRBJ2-5; 16 nucleotides line up with TRBD2. Germline V gives CDR1 SGHRS, CDR2 YFSETQ. This CDR3 spans 15 amino acids. The junction had 2 bases not matched to a gene; V was cut back by 4 bases and J by 5 bases. The CDR3 coding sequence is TGCGCCAGCAGCCCGGGACTAGCGGGAGGGGAGACCCAGTACTTC. Protein product: CASSPGLAGGETQYF.

The CDR3 sequence is CASWGGSTRENQPQHF. CDR3 nucleotides: TGTGCCAGCTGGGGGGGCTCCACGAGGGAGAATCAGCCCCAGCATTTT. The rearrangement uses TRBV28 and TRBJ1-5, with D tentatively TRBD1 (6 bases). Looked up from germline, CDR1 is MDHEN and CDR2 is SYDVKM. Trimming removed 8 bases at V and 4 bases at J, with 21 bases between. The CDR3 contains 16 residues.

The V call is TRBV19, the J call TRBJ2-5; D gene unclear. The ends were cut back, 3 bases at V and 4 bases at J, with 6 bases in the middle. This CDR3 spans 12 amino acids. CDR1 and CDR2 (germline): LNHDA, SQIVND (reference sequence). CDR3 residues: CASSMAGETQYF. The CDR3 DNA sequence: TGTGCCAGTAGTATGGCTGGAGAGACCCAGTACTTC.

This CDR3 reads CASRDTTSYWANVLTF. CDR3 nucleotides: TGTGCCAGCAGGGACACCACCTCCTACTGGGCCAACGTCCTGACTTTC. The chain employs TRBV28 and TRBJ2-6; weak D call: TRBD1 (5 bases). The ends were cut back, 6 bases at V and 5 bases at J, with 17 bases in the middle. This CDR3 has 16 amino acids. Germline V lookup: CDR1 MDHEN, CDR2 SYDVKM.

V is TRBV27 and J is TRBJ1-3, with D possibly being TRBD1 (5 bases). Trimming stripped 5 bases from V and 0 bases from J, with 11 bases between. Germline CDR1 MNHEY, CDR2 SMNVEV (reference sequence). The CDR3 has 15 amino acids. The CDR3 reads CASSGGESSGNTIYF. The CDR3 nucleotides read TGTGCCAGCAGTGGGGGGGAAAGCTCTGGAAACACCATATATTTT.

This sequence joins TRBV6-6 and TRBJ1-4; 7 bases match TRBD1. CDR3 length: 15 residues. Per germline, CDR1 MNHNY and CDR2 SVGAGI (reference sequence). Losses at the gene ends were 1 base for V and 4 bases for J; bases not matched to a gene: 3. The CDR3 DNA is TGTGCCAGCAGTTACTTTCGGGACAGTAATGAAAAACTGTTTTTT. Translating it yields CASSYFRDSNEKLFF.

The V gene is TRBV7-3, the J gene TRBJ2-5, with 8 bases matching TRBD2. The CDR3 has 16 residues. From germline, CDR1 is SGHTA and CDR2 FQGTGA. The J segment lost 4 bases and the V segment lost 2 bases, leaving 9 bases of the junction unmatched. CDR3 nucleotide sequence: TGTGCCAGCAGCTTACCCGGACTAGCAGGTGGAGAGACCCAGTACTTC. Translated, it gives CASSLPGLAGGETQYF. Full variable domain (rest looked up from reference TRBV7-3 and TRBJ2-5): GAGVSQTPSNKVTEKGKYVELRCDPISGHTALYWYRQSLGQGPEFLIYFQGTGAADDSGLPNDRFFAVRPEGSVSTLKIQRTERGDSAVYLCASSLPGLAGGETQYFGPGTRLLVL.

The chain carries TRBV20-1 and TRBJ1-2; possible D gene TRBD1, 6 bases. Per germline, CDR1 DFQATT and CDR2 SNEGSKA (reference sequence). The CDR3 has 10 amino acids. CDR3 residues: CSPQGRGYTF. In nucleotides, the CDR3 is TGCAGCCCTCAGGGGCGGGGCTACACCTTC.

CDR3 amino acids: CASSPTGGTEAFF. CDR3 nucleotides: TGTGCCAGCAGCCCGACAGGGGGCACTGAAGCTTTCTTT. V is TRBV7-3 and J is TRBJ1-1, with 9 bases matching TRBD1. J gave up 4 bases and V 5 bases, and 2 bases lay outside the gene matches. Germline CDR1 reads SGHTA; CDR2 reads FQGTGA. The length of the CDR3 is 13 residues.

This rearrangement joins TRBV10-3 to TRBJ1-2, with D maybe TRBD1 (6 bases). Germline-derived CDR1 and CDR2 are ENHRY and SYGVKD. The germline V and J ends were trimmed by 7 bases and 8 bases, with 17 bases remaining between them. This CDR3 is 13 amino acids long. CDR3 loop: CAITSGQTGGYTF. The CDR3 DNA reads as TGTGCCATCACCTCGGGACAAACGGGGGGCTACACCTTC.

The rearrangement links TRBV28 to TRBJ2-5, with 7 bases fitting TRBD2. V lost 6 bases and J lost 5; bases outside the gene matches: 12. In germline, CDR1 is MDHEN, CDR2 SYDVKM. The CDR3 loop spans 15 amino acids. CDR3 protein: CASRALSGGRETQYF. CDR3 nucleotide sequence: TGTGCCAGCAGGGCTTTGTCGGGAGGTAGGGAGACCCAGTACTTC.

CDR3 sequence: CASLQGTYNEQFF. The CDR3 coding sequence is TGTGCCAGTCTCCAGGGGACCTACAATGAGCAGTTCTTC. This chain uses TRBV11-2 with TRBJ2-1, with D possibly TRBD1 on 6 matching bases. This CDR3 is built from 13 residues. Germline V gene data show CDR1 as SGHAT and CDR2 as FQNNGV. V was trimmed by 9 bases and J by 2 bases, leaving 11 bases between them. The full variable domain, its missing parts supplied by reference TRBV11-2 and TRBJ2-1, is EAGVAQSPRYKIIEKRQSVAFWCNPISGHATLYWYQQILGQGPKLLIQFQNNGVVDDSQLPKDRFSAERLKGVDSTLKIQPAKLEDSAVYLCASLQGTYNEQFFGPGTRLTVL.

The CDR3 DNA reads TGTGCCAGCAGCTTGTCGGGACAGGGAAATCAGCCCCAGCATTTT. This gives the protein CASSLSGQGNQPQHF. This chain links TRBV5-6 with TRBJ1-5; 9 positions agree with TRBD1. J lost 4 bases, V lost 1 base, and 3 bases had no gene match. Germline CDR1 is SGHDT and CDR2 is YYEEEE. The CDR3 is 15 amino acids.